Listed here are 27 T cell receptor beta chains from one sample, sequenced in a study of PD-1 blockade in classical Hodgkin lymphoma. With no exception, relapse followed autologous stem cell transplantation in all patients, and brentuximab vedotin exposure varied. Sequencing was performed with immunoSEQ multiplex PCR; in TCRdb, only in-frame clones are kept and a portion is missing. Counted here are 66,000 or so clones, 70% to 75% occurring once; the ten biggest clones make up approximately 9.9%. The sequences come from peripheral blood mononuclear cells (PBMCs), collected before the second cycle of nivolumab. These receptors were collected from a human donor with classical Hodgkin lymphoma.

V and J are TRBV19 and TRBJ2-1, with 15 bases aligning to TRBD2. The V gene's germline CDR1 is LNHDA and CDR2 SQIVND (reference sequence). V was pared by 5 bases and J by 9 bases, with 11 bases of the junction left unmatched. The CDR3 covers 17 residues. The CDR3 nucleotides are TGTGCCAGTAGTCTACGAACACCGGGACTAGCGGGGGGTGAGCAGTTCTTC. Translation: CASSLRTPGLAGGEQFF.

CDR3 in amino acids: CASVWGGGAHQPQHF. The CDR3 nucleotides read TGTGCCAGTGTCTGGGGTGGAGGGGCTCATCAGCCCCAGCATTTT. The chain recombines TRBV19 with TRBJ1-5, with a tentative D call TRBD1 (5 bases). In germline, CDR1 is LNHDA, CDR2 SQIVND (reference sequence). This CDR3 is 15 amino acids long. V gave up 8 bases and J gave up 5 bases, with 19 bases separating them.

The genes are TRBV5-1 and TRBJ2-3; D perhaps matches TRBD1 (6 bases). Trimming removed 5 bases from V and 2 bases from J, with 12 bases in between. This CDR3 has 14 amino acids. Germline CDR1 is SGHRS and CDR2 is YFSETQ. CDR3 DNA: TGCGCCAGCAGAACTGGACAGTTCACAGATACGCAGTATTTT. This gives the protein CASRTGQFTDTQYF. The full variable domain, in which reference TRBV5-1 and TRBJ2-3 provide the parts outside the CDR3, is KAGVTQTPRYLIKTRGQQVTLSCSPISGHRSVSWYQQTPGQGLQFLFEYFSETQRNKGNFPGRFSGRQFSNSRSEMNVSTLELGDSALYLCASRTGQFTDTQYFGPGTRLTVL.

This chain joins TRBV18 and TRBJ1-1; 7 nucleotides line up with TRBD1. Per the germline V gene, CDR1 is KGHSH and CDR2 is LQKENI. The CDR3 totals 15 residues. The junction had 9 bases not matched to a gene; V was cut back by 6 bases and J by 2 bases. This CDR3 reads CASSPERGRNTEAFF. CDR3 coding DNA: TGTGCCAGCTCTCCAGAGAGGGGGCGTAACACTGAAGCTTTCTTT.

The chain carries TRBV6-1 and TRBJ1-1; a possible D gene is TRBD1 (5 bases). This CDR3 region has 15 residues. The V end lost 0 bases, the J end lost 0 bases, and 8 bases lay between the germline ends. Germline V gene data show CDR1 as MNHNS and CDR2 as SASEGT. The CDR3 nucleotides read TGTGCCAGCAGTGAAGCGTGGGGGGTGAACACTGAAGCTTTCTTT. Translated: CASSEAWGVNTEAFF.

The chain combines TRBV18 with TRBJ1-4; tentatively, D is TRBD1 (6 bases). Trimming removed 2 bases at V and 7 bases at J, with 8 bases between. The germline gives CDR1 KGHSH, CDR2 LQKENI. The CDR3 is made up of 13 amino acids. CDR3 residues: CASSPGGSEKLFF. The CDR3, as DNA: TGTGCCAGCTCACCAGGGGGCAGTGAAAAACTGTTTTTT.

The V call is TRBV5-6, the J call TRBJ2-1; unclear D gene. CDR3 length equals 13 residues. CDR1 and CDR2 (germline): SGHDT, YYEEEE. V gave up 4 bases and J gave up 4 bases, with 9 bases separating them. For the CDR3, the DNA is TGTGCCAGCAGCGTGGACGATTACAATGAGCAGTTCTTC. It specifies CASSVDDYNEQFF.

The sample holds a few counts of this clone. The V gene is TRBV2, the J gene TRBJ2-7, with D possibly being TRBD2 (8 bases). Germline CDR1 SNHLY, CDR2 FYNNEI. V was shortened by 6 bases and J by 4 bases, with 19 bases between the two germline ends. CDR3 length equals 15 residues. The CDR3 here is CASSLAGQGVYEQYF. CDR3 in DNA: TGTGCCAGCAGCCTAGCGGGCCAGGGGGTTTACGAGCAGTACTTC.

The CDR3 DNA reads TGTGCCAGCAGCCTCACAGGGGAAGGGGAGCTGTTTTTT. Translated, it gives CASSLTGEGELFF. J is TRBJ2-2 and V is TRBV7-2, with 7 bases matching TRBD1. CDR1 SGHTA and CDR2 FQGNSA come from the germline V gene. V gave up 5 bases and J gave up 8 bases; unmatched junction bases: 5. This CDR3 is built from 13 residues. Together with reference TRBV7-2 and TRBJ2-2, the CDR3 gives the full variable domain: GAGVSQSPSNKVTEKGKDVELRCDPISGHTALYWYRQSLGQGLEFLIYFQGNSAPDKSGLPSDRFSAERTGGSVSTLTIQRTQQEDSAVYLCASSLTGEGELFFGEGSRLTVL.

This chain links TRBV7-7 with TRBJ2-5, with a possible D match to TRBD1 (6 bases). CDR3 length equals 14 residues. Germline CDR1 reads SSHAT; CDR2 reads FNYEAQ (reference sequence). The germline V and J ends were trimmed by 1 base and 2 bases, with 8 bases remaining between them. The CDR3: CASSLGTAQETQYF. The CDR3 nucleotides read TGTGCCAGCAGCTTAGGGACAGCACAAGAGACCCAGTACTTC.

The chain is built from TRBV12-5 and TRBJ1-3, with D possibly TRBD1 on 5 matching bases. The V gene's germline CDR1 is LGHNT and CDR2 FRNRAP. There are 12 residues in the CDR3. Trimming took 1 base from V and 7 from J, leaving 5 bases between them. CDR3 in DNA: TGTGCTAGTGGTTTGGGGGACAACACCATATATTTT. The encoded protein is CASGLGDNTIYF. The full variable domain, in which reference TRBV12-5 and TRBJ1-3 provide the parts outside the CDR3, is DARVTQTPRHKVTEMGQEVTMRCQPILGHNTVFWYRQTMMQGLELLAYFRNRAPLDDSGMPKDRFSAEMPDATLATLKIQPSEPRDSAVYFCASGLGDNTIYFGEGSWLTVV.

The V gene is TRBV7-7, the J gene TRBJ2-5; possibly TRBD2 for D (5 bases). Trimming took 5 bases from V and 4 from J, leaving 14 bases between them. This CDR3 comprises 14 residues. The germline V gene encodes CDR1 SSHAT and CDR2 FNYEAQ (reference sequence). The CDR3 DNA reads TGTGCCAGCAGCCCAACTAGTGCGAGAGAGACCCAGTACTTC. Amino acid sequence: CASSPTSARETQYF.

In its sample, this clone was seen a few times. This rearrangement joins TRBV28 to TRBJ2-2; TRBD1 is a possible D gene (6 bases). Trimming removed 5 bases from V and 6 bases from J, with 10 bases in between. Germline V gives CDR1 MDHEN, CDR2 SYDVKM. The CDR3 has 13 residues. The chain's CDR3 is CASSLSGAGELFF. CDR3 DNA: TGTGCCAGCAGTCTCTCAGGGGCCGGGGAGCTGTTTTTT.

This clone occurred a few times. This sequence joins TRBV6-5 and TRBJ2-7; TRBD2 might be the D (6 bases). Per germline, CDR1 MNHEY and CDR2 SVGAGI. This CDR3 has 13 residues. V was clipped by 7 bases and J by 0 bases, with 10 bases between them. The DNA for the CDR3 is TGTGCCAGCAAGGGGACTCCCTCCTACGAGCAGTACTTC. This translates into CASKGTPSYEQYF.

This clone has a handful of counts. The chain recombines TRBV9 with TRBJ1-2; no clear D gene. CDR1 SGDLS and CDR2 YYNGEE come from the germline V gene. This CDR3 has 17 amino acids. V shed 0 bases and J shed 5 bases, with 20 bases lying between them. The CDR3 DNA sequence: TGTGCCAGCAGCGTAGAGACACCTAGCAAAAGAGGGTATGGCTACACCTTC. Translated, it gives CASSVETPSKRGYGYTF.

This clone was seen more than once but under ten times. The CDR3 DNA reads TGTGCCAGCAGTTTCGACGGTAGCAATCAGCCCCAGCATTTT. Translation: CASSFDGSNQPQHF. The chain has TRBV2 and TRBJ1-5; D remains unclear. CDR3 size: 14 residues. V lost 5 bases and J 0 bases, leaving 8 bases between the germline ends. Per germline, CDR1 SNHLY and CDR2 FYNNEI.

The chain recombines TRBV5-5 with TRBJ1-1; D perhaps matches TRBD1 (5 bases). Germline-derived CDR1 and CDR2 are SGHKS and YYEKEE (reference sequence). The V gene lost 2 bases and the J gene lost 7 bases, with 12 bases spanning the gap. The CDR3 totals 13 residues. This chain's CDR3 is CASSFVGALEAFF. In nucleotides, the CDR3 is TGTGCCAGCAGCTTCGTAGGGGCACTTGAAGCTTTCTTT.

The rearrangement links TRBV5-1 to TRBJ1-1, with D hard to call. This CDR3 has 16 residues. Germline lookup yields CDR1 SGHRS and CDR2 YFSETQ. V dropped 0 bases and J dropped 4 bases, with 16 bases sitting between them. CDR3 DNA sequence: TGCGCCAGCAGCTTGGCAGGCACGGACTATTTCACTGAAGCTTTCTTT. This encodes CASSLAGTDYFTEAFF.

In nucleotides, the CDR3 is TGTGCCAGCTCACTGGCAGGTCCGAACACTGAAGCTTTCTTT. This encodes CASSLAGPNTEAFF. V is TRBV18 and J is TRBJ1-1, with unresolved D. CDR3 length: 14 residues. Germline-derived CDR1 and CDR2 are KGHSH and LQKENI. V was clipped by 4 bases and J by 1 base, with 10 bases between them. The whole variable domain, remainder taken from reference TRBV18 and TRBJ1-1, is NAGVMQNPRHLVRRRGQEARLRCSPMKGHSHVYWYRQLPEEGLKFMVYLQKENIIDESGMPKERFSAEFPKEGPSILRIQQVVRGDSAAYFCASSLAGPNTEAFFGQGTRLTVV.

This CDR3 reads CSAIFPEGYTF. In DNA form, the CDR3 reads TGCAGTGCCATCTTCCCCGAGGGCTACACCTTC. V is TRBV20-1 and J is TRBJ1-2, with unresolved D. Germline CDR1 is DFQATT and CDR2 is SNEGSKA (reference sequence). This CDR3 spans 11 amino acids. V dropped 6 bases and J dropped 8 bases, with 13 bases sitting between them.

The chain is built from TRBV21-1 and TRBJ2-7; no check of the table's D call, TRBD1, against the DNA was made. TRBV21-1 is shown as a pseudogene. The CDR3 runs 15 residues. The CDR3 protein is CASSSTGAGTYEQYF. The DNA of the CDR3 is TGTGCCAGCAGCAGTACAGGGGCGGGTACCTACGAGCAGTACTTC.

This clone was recorded many times. The chain combines TRBV21-1 with TRBJ2-7; the table's TRBD1 call for D was not verified on the DNA. TRBV21-1 corresponds to a pseudogene. The length of the CDR3 is 14 residues. The CDR3 spells CASSSRQGPWEQYF. In DNA form, the CDR3 reads TGTGCCAGCAGCTCCCGACAGGGTCCATGGGAGCAGTACTTC.

The chain couples TRBV28 to TRBJ1-1, with a weak D call TRBD1 (5 bases). The germline V gene encodes CDR1 MDHEN and CDR2 SYDVKM. The CDR3 length is 12 residues. Trimming left V 2 bases short and J 8 bases short, with 9 bases between. The CDR3 sequence is CASSLSGGEAFF. CDR3 coding DNA: TGTGCCAGCAGTTTAAGTGGGGGGGAAGCTTTCTTT.

The V and J genes are TRBV7-9 and TRBJ1-6; possible D gene TRBD1, 5 bases. This CDR3 contains 15 residues. With 2 bases removed from V and 6 bases from J, the gap between germline ends came to 11 bases. Germline loops: CDR1 SEHNR, CDR2 FQNEAQ (reference sequence). CDR3 coding DNA: TGTGCCAGCAGCTTAAATGCAGGGTCTAATTCACCCCTCCACTTT. Its protein is CASSLNAGSNSPLHF.

There are a few counts of this clone. V usage is TRBV5-1 and J usage is TRBJ1-5; 7 nucleotides align to TRBD1. Germline CDR1 reads SGHRS; CDR2 reads YFSETQ. V lost 7 bases to trimming and J lost 1 base; unmatched junction nucleotides: 11. CDR3 size: 16 residues. The CDR3 loop is CASGRTTGDSNQPQHF. CDR3 coding DNA: TGCGCCAGCGGGAGAACCACAGGGGACAGCAATCAGCCCCAGCATTTT.

The chain joins TRBV20-1 to TRBJ2-1; the D gene could be TRBD1 or TRBD2 (5 bases each). V lost 3 bases, J lost 12 bases, and 12 bases lay in between. The CDR3 is 11 amino acids. The germline V gene has CDR1 DFQATT and CDR2 SNEGSKA (reference sequence). This CDR3 reads CSARGTLGQFF. CDR3 nucleotide sequence: TGCAGTGCTAGGGGGACCCTTGGGCAGTTCTTC.

This clone turned up a few times. The chain carries TRBV7-9 and TRBJ2-5; 8 bases line up with TRBD1. The V segment lost 8 bases and the J segment 6 bases; nucleotides outside the gene matches: 8. The germline V gene has CDR1 SEHNR and CDR2 FQNEAQ (reference sequence). The CDR3 totals 13 residues. The CDR3 protein is CASAEDREKTQYF. In nucleotides, the CDR3 is TGTGCCAGCGCGGAGGACAGGGAGAAGACCCAGTACTTC.